The TCR beta chain under discussion was sequenced for a study of cytomegalovirus exposure and HLA in healthy donors. At the level of the study: In a previous analysis, 117 million unique TCR beta sequences were found from 150 million to 200 million T cells. Study-level points and caveats: The study dropped some indistinguishable V segments, TRBV6-2 and TRBV6-3 among them. Roughly even sequencing depth across donors was the assumption behind the presence/absence analyses.

This CDR3 comprises 13 residues. The germline V gene has CDR1 LGHNA and CDR2 YSLEER. To note about this clone: The antigen remains undetermined. A junction boundary mismatches the germline segment, possibly from a read error.

Vbeta (60) and Jbeta (13) primers were used in the PCR. Clones were read by immunoSEQ multiplex PCR, and TCRdb kept only the in-frame ones, dropping some. Of 75,000 to 95,000 clones listed, approximately 80% are singletons. The chain has TRBV4-3 and TRBJ1-5, with unresolved D. The source of this sequence is a human donor in good health. Sequencing was carried out using PBMCs. The CDR3 spells CASSQGSNQPQNF. The CDR3 bases are TGCGCCAGCAGCCAGGGGAGCAATCAGCCCCAGAATTTT.